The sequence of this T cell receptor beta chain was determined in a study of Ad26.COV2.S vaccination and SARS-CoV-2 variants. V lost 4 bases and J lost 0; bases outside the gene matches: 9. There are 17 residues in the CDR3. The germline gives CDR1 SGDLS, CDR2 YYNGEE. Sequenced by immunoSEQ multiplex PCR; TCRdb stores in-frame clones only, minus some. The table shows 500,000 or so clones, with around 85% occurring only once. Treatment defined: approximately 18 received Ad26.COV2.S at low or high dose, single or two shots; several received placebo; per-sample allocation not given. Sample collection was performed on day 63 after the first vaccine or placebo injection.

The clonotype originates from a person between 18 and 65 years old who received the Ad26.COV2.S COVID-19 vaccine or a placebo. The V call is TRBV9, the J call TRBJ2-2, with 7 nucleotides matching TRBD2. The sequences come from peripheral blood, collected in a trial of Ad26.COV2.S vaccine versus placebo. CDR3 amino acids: CASSTSGGSPNTGELFF. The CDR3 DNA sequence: TGTGCCAGCAGCACCTCCGGGGGGTCCCCGAACACCGGGGAGCTGTTTTTT.